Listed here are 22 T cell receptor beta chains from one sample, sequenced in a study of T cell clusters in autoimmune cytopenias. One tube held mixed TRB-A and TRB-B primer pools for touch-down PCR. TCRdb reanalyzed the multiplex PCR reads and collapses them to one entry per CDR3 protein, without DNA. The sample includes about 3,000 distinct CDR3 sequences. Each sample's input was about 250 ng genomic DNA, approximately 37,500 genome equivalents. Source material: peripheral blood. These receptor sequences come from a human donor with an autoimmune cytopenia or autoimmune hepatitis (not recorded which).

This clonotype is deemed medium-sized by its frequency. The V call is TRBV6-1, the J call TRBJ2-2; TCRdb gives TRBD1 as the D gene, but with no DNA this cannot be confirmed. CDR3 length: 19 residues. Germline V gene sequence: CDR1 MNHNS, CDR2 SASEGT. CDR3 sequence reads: CASSSRHGQILANTGELFF.

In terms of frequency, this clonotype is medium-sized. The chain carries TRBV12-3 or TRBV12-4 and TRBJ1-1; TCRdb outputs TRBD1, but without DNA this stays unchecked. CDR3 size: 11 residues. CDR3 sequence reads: CASSFRAEAFF.

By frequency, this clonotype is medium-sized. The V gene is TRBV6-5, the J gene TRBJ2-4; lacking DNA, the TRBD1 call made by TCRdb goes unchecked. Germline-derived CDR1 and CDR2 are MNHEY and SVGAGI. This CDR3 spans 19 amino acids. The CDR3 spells CASSYSGGGRQAAKNIQYF.

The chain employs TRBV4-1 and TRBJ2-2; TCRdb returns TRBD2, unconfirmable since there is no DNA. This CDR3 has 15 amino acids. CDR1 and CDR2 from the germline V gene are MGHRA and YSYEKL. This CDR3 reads CASSRIVLAAGELFF.

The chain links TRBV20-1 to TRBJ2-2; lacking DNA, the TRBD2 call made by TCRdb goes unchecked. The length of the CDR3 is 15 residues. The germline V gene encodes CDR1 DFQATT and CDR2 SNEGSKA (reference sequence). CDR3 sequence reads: CSARDPAGYTGELFF.

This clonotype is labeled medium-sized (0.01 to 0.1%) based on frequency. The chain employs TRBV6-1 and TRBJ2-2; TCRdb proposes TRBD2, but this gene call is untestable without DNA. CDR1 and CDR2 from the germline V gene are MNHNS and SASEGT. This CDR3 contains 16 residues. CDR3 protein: CASSSRLKTNTGELFF.

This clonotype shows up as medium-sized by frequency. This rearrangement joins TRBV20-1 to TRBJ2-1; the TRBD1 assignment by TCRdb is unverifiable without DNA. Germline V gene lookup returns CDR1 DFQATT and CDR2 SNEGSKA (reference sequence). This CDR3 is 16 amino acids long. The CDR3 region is CSARVRGSVGYNEQFF.

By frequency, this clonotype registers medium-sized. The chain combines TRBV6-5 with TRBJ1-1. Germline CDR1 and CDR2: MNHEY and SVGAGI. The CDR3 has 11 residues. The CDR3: CASSYGTEAFF.

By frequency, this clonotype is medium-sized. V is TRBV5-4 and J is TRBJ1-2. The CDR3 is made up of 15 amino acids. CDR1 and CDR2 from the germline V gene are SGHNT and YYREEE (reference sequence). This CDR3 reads CASSFKTGSKLGYTF.

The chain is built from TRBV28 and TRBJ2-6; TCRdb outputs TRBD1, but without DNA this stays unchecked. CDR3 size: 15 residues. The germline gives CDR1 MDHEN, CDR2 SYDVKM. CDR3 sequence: CASSGASSGANVLTF.

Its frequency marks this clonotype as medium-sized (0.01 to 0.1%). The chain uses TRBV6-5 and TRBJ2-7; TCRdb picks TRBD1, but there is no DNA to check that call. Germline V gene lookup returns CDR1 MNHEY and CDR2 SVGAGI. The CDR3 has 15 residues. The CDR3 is CASRSQGAPAYEQYF.

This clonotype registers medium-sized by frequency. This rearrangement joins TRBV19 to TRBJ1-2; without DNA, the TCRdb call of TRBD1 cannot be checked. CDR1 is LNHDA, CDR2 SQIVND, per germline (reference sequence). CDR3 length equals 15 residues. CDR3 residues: CASSSGDRGNYGYTF.

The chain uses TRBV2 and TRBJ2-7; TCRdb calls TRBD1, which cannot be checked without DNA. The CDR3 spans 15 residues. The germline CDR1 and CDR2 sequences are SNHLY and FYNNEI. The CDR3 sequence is CASSEFPSGTYEQYF.

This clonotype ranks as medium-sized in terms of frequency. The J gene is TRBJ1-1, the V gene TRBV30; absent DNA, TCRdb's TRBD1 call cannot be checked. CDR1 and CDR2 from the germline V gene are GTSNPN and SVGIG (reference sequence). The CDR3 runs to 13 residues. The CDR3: CAWSVRGNTEAFF.

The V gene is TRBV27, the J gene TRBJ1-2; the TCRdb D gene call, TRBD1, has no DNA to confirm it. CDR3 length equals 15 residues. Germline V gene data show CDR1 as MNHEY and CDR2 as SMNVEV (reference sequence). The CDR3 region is CASSFETGGDYGYTF.

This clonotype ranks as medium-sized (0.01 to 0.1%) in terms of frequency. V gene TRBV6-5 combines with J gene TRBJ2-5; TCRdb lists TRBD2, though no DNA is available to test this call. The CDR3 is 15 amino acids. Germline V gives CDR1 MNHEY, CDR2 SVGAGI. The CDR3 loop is CASTFNSGVQETQYF.

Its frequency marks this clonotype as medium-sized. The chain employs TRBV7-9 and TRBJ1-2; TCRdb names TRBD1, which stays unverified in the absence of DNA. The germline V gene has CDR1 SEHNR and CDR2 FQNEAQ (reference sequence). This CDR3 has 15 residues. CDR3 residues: CASSLSDRDLDGYTF.

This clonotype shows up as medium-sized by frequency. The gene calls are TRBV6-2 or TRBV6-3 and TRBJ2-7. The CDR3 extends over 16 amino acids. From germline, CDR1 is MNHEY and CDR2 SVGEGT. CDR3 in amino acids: CASSPTTGLQAYEQYF.

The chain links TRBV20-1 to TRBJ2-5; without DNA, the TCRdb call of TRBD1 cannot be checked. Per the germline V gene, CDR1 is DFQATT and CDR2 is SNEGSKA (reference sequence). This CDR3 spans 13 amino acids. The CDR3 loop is CSAMGERRETQYF.

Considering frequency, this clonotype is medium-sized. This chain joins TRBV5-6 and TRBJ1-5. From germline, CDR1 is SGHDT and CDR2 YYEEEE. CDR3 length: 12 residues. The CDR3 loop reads CASSLNGQPQHF.

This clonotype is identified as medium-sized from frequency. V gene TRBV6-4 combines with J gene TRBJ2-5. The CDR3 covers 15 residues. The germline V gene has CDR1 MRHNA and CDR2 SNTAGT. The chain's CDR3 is CASSEEHRYQETQYF.

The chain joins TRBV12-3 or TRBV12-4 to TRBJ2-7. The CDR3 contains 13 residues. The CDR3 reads CASSLPQTYEQYF.